One and the same sample provided the 17 T cell receptor beta chains below, sequenced in a study of post-analysis software for immune sequencing data. Study-level results: In patients, TRBV5-6, TRBV5-1 and TRBV20-1 belonged to five TRBV segments found more frequently than in controls.

Included in the TCR beta cDNA libraries were unique molecular identifiers. TCRdb called the PCR reads again in MiXCR, with one record for every CDR3 protein. The profile covers hundreds of thousands of distinct CDR3 sequences, with around 50% appearing a single time and 4.6% taken by the ten largest. Their cognate antigens are unknown. Input material: blood. The receptors were sampled from a girl aged 5 to 17 with multiple sclerosis.

The chain employs TRBV18 and TRBJ1-2; 9 bases are a match to TRBD1. The CDR3 totals 16 residues. From germline, CDR1 is KGHSH and CDR2 LQKENI. V lost 3 bases, J lost 1 base, and 6 bases stayed unmatched. The CDR3 nucleotides read TGTGCCAGCTCACCGACCGGGGGACAGGGTAACTATGGCTACACCTTC. Translating gives CASSPTGGQGNYGYTF.

The CDR3 DNA reads as TGTGCCAGCAGCGTAGATGGAGGGCCGTACACCTTC. It translates to CASSVDGGPYTF. The V gene is TRBV9, the J gene TRBJ1-2; the D is unclear. Germline loops: CDR1 SGDLS, CDR2 YYNGEE. V dropped 0 bases and J dropped 11 bases, with 11 bases sitting between them. CDR3 length: 12 residues.

V is TRBV5-1 and J is TRBJ2-5; a weak D match, TRBD2 (5 bases). V was clipped by 4 bases and J by 4 bases, with 23 bases between them. Germline V gene lookup returns CDR1 SGHRS and CDR2 YFSETQ. The CDR3 length is 17 residues. The CDR3 loop reads CASSQTRPGYTPETQYF. CDR3 coding DNA: TGCGCCAGCAGCCAGACACGTCCGGGGTACACCCCAGAGACCCAGTACTTC.

Only a few counts were recorded for this clonotype. This chain uses TRBV20-1 with TRBJ1-5, with D unresolved. CDR1 DFQATT and CDR2 SNEGSKA come from the germline V gene (reference sequence). This CDR3 is built from 13 residues. The germline V and J ends were trimmed by 2 bases and 3 bases, with 8 bases remaining between them. CDR3 in amino acids: CSARPGTNQPQHF. DNA of the CDR3: TGCAGTGCTAGACCAGGCACCAATCAGCCCCAGCATTTT.

The rearrangement uses TRBV6-5 and TRBJ2-7; D is uncertain. Germline CDR1 is MNHEY and CDR2 is SVGAGI. Trimming cost V 7 bases and J 1 base, with 8 bases left between them. The CDR3 has 12 amino acids. DNA for the CDR3: TGTGCCAGCAAAACAGCTTCCTACGAGCAGTACTTC. Residues: CASKTASYEQYF.

J is TRBJ2-7 and V is TRBV20-1, with 11 bases fitting TRBD1. CDR1 and CDR2 from the germline V gene are DFQATT and SNEGSKA (reference sequence). The CDR3 has 15 residues. The trim removed 3 bases at V and 3 bases at J, leaving 7 bases unmatched. The CDR3 reads CSARGQGVNDYEQYF. The DNA of the CDR3 is TGCAGTGCTAGGGGACAGGGGGTTAACGACTACGAGCAGTACTTC.

Only a few counts were recorded for this clonotype. This sequence joins TRBV7-2 and TRBJ2-7; possible D gene TRBD2, 6 bases. The V gene lost 3 bases and the J gene lost 4 bases, with 16 bases spanning the gap. Germline-derived CDR1 and CDR2 are SGHTA and FQGNSA. The CDR3 has 15 residues. The CDR3 reads CASSFFAGRSYEQYF. DNA for the CDR3: TGTGCCAGCAGCTTTTTCGCGGGGAGATCATACGAGCAGTACTTC.

This chain uses TRBV24-1 with TRBJ2-3, with D hard to call. Per germline, CDR1 KGHDR and CDR2 SFDVKD. V was clipped by 4 bases and J by 5 bases, with 6 bases between them. The CDR3 length is 12 residues. The CDR3 loop reads CATSEHGDTQYF. DNA for the CDR3: TGTGCCACCAGTGAACACGGAGATACGCAGTATTTT.

This chain links TRBV20-1 with TRBJ2-7; 13 nucleotides align to TRBD2. The V gene end was trimmed by 3 bases and the J gene end by 3 bases; junction bases not matched to a gene: 2. The CDR3 consists of 14 residues. CDR1 is DFQATT and CDR2 is SNEGSKA in the germline V gene (reference sequence). The CDR3 loop reads CSARGTSGNYEQYF. The CDR3 bases are TGCAGTGCTAGGGGGACTAGCGGGAACTACGAGCAGTACTTC.

This chain uses TRBV7-9 with TRBJ1-4, with D perhaps matching TRBD1 (5 bases). Trimming left V 4 bases short and J 0 bases short, with 12 bases between. Germline CDR1 reads SEHNR; CDR2 reads FQNEAQ (reference sequence). The CDR3 runs 16 residues. The CDR3 spells CASSSFRGPTNEKLFF. The CDR3 nucleotides read TGTGCCAGCAGCTCCTTCCGGGGACCAACTAATGAAAAACTGTTTTTT. Full variable domain (remainder filled in from reference TRBV7-9 and TRBJ1-4): DTGVSQNPRHKITKRGQNVTFRCDPISEHNRLYWYRQTLGQGPEFLTYFQNEAQLEKSRLLSDRFSAERPKGSFSTLEIQRTEQGDSAMYLCASSSFRGPTNEKLFFGSGTQLSVL.

The chain uses TRBV27 and TRBJ2-7; weak D call: TRBD2 (6 bases). The CDR3 has 17 residues. CDR1 and CDR2 (germline): MNHEY, SMNVEV (reference sequence). V was clipped by 5 bases and J by 4 bases, with 24 bases between them. CDR3 DNA sequence: TGTGCCAGCAGTCCCTTAGGAGGGAGTAAAAATTTGTACGAGCAGTACTTC. Amino acids: CASSPLGGSKNLYEQYF.

This clonotype occurred many times. The chain carries TRBV6-5 and TRBJ2-7; 7 bases line up with TRBD1. CDR1 is MNHEY, CDR2 SVGAGI, per germline. This CDR3 region has 14 residues. The J segment lost 2 bases and the V segment lost 4 bases, leaving 5 bases of the junction unmatched. As DNA, the CDR3 is TGTGCCAGCAGTTCATCCGGGACAGCCTACGAGCAGTACTTC. This translates into CASSSSGTAYEQYF.

V gene TRBV7-9 combines with J gene TRBJ2-1, with D perhaps given as TRBD1 or TRBD2 (6 bases each). Deletions cut 5 bases from V and 8 bases from J, with 19 bases between. Germline CDR1 reads SEHNR; CDR2 reads FQNEAQ (reference sequence). The CDR3 consists of 15 residues. The CDR3 DNA sequence: TGTGCCAGCAGCCCTCGGGGGCAAACAATGTATGAGCAGTTCTTC. Residues: CASSPRGQTMYEQFF.

V usage is TRBV29-1 and J usage is TRBJ2-1; 8 bases match TRBD2. Looked up from germline, CDR1 is SQVTM and CDR2 is ANQGSEA. The CDR3 loop spans 14 amino acids. The junction had 13 bases not matched to a gene; V was cut back by 7 bases and J by 8 bases. The CDR3 region has the DNA TGCAGCGGTTACGGGACTAGTGCTACATATGAGCAGTTCTTC. Protein sequence: CSGYGTSATYEQFF.

The gene calls are TRBV20-1 and TRBJ1-4; D unresolved. Germline V gives CDR1 DFQATT, CDR2 SNEGSKA (reference sequence). The CDR3 runs to 13 residues. V was shortened by 3 bases and J by 11 bases, with 16 bases between the two germline ends. The CDR3 DNA reads TGCAGTGCTAGCCCCGGTCAGCCCGAGAAACTGTTTTTT. The encoded protein is CSASPGQPEKLFF.

V gene TRBV20-1 combines with J gene TRBJ2-3; either TRBD1 or TRBD2 may fit D (5 bases each). The CDR3 sequence is 15 residues long. V was clipped by 6 bases and J by 0 bases, with 16 bases between them. Germline V gene lookup returns CDR1 DFQATT and CDR2 SNEGSKA (reference sequence). CDR3 DNA sequence: TGCAGTGCCCCGGGTGGGGGTGTTAGCACAGATACGCAGTATTTT. It specifies CSAPGGGVSTDTQYF.

The chain joins TRBV20-1 to TRBJ2-3; 7 nucleotides agree with TRBD2. After removal of 2 bases from V and 2 bases from J, the junction contained 10 bases not matched to a gene. Germline lookup yields CDR1 DFQATT and CDR2 SNEGSKA (reference sequence). The CDR3 extends over 16 amino acids. CDR3 sequence (DNA): TGCAGTGCTAGATGGCTAGCGGTCCAACTCACAGATACGCAGTATTTT. Encoded protein: CSARWLAVQLTDTQYF.